The 14 T cell receptor beta chains in this list originate from one sample, sequenced in a study of T cell changes during pregnancy in multiple sclerosis. Clones were read by immunoSEQ multiplex PCR, and TCRdb kept only the in-frame ones, dropping some. This sample has 75,000 to 95,000 clones, with over 80% found just once. The specimen was peripheral blood, collected after pregnancy. The origin of the receptors is a female donor with multiple sclerosis, enrolled in a pregnancy study.

This clone showed up just once. CDR3 bases: TGTGCCAGCAGCAGACCTAGCGGGGGGCCGCCCCACTCCTACAATGAGCAGTTCTTC. Encoded protein: CASSRPSGGPPHSYNEQFF. V gene TRBV7-2 combines with J gene TRBJ2-1, with 11 bases lining up with TRBD2. The CDR3 is made up of 19 amino acids. Germline V CDR1 and CDR2: SGHTA, FQGNSA. V dropped 5 bases and J dropped 0; count of bases not matched to a gene: 12.

This sequence joins TRBV28 and TRBJ2-2; TRBD1 is a possible D gene (6 bases). V was shortened by 7 bases and J by 7 bases, with 13 bases between the two germline ends. The CDR3 runs 13 residues. The germline CDR1 and CDR2 sequences are MDHEN and SYDVKM. CDR3 in DNA: TGTGCCAGCAACCAGGGGCTAGTCGGGGAGCTGTTTTTT. This gives the protein CASNQGLVGELFF.

The rearrangement links TRBV19 to TRBJ2-2; D possibly corresponds to TRBD1 (5 bases). Germline V lookup: CDR1 LNHDA, CDR2 SQIVND (reference sequence). Trimming pared 10 bases from V and 0 bases from J, leaving 15 bases between. This CDR3 has 15 residues. CDR3 residues: CATSRAGSNTGELFF. The CDR3 nucleotides are TGTGCCACCTCAAGGGCAGGGTCGAACACCGGGGAGCTGTTTTTT.

V and J are TRBV10-2 and TRBJ1-3, with D perhaps matching TRBD1 (5 bases). V was clipped by 5 bases and J by 4 bases, with 12 bases between them. Germline loops: CDR1 WSHSY, CDR2 SAAADI. The CDR3 consists of 14 residues. The CDR3 here is CASSSGYTGNTIYF. As DNA, the CDR3 is TGCGCCAGCAGTTCAGGGTATACGGGAAACACCATATATTTT.

The V and J genes are TRBV30 and TRBJ1-1, with D possibly TRBD1 on 5 matching bases. Trimming pared 2 bases from V and 5 bases from J, leaving 9 bases between. The germline V gene has CDR1 GTSNPN and CDR2 SVGIG (reference sequence). The CDR3 loop spans 12 amino acids. The CDR3 loop is CAWSNRGTEAFF. CDR3 sequence (DNA): TGTGCCTGGAGTAATCGGGGGACTGAAGCTTTCTTT.

The gene calls are TRBV5-1 and TRBJ2-1; D not resolved. The CDR3 contains 19 residues. Trimming shortened V by 0 bases and J by 0 bases, and 19 bases separated the two germline ends. Germline loops: CDR1 SGHRS, CDR2 YFSETQ. CDR3 residues: CASSLGRGGAFSSYNEQFF. CDR3 nucleotide sequence: TGCGCCAGCAGCTTGGGGCGTGGTGGAGCCTTCAGCTCCTACAATGAGCAGTTCTTC.

The V call is TRBV5-5, the J call TRBJ1-1; a weak D match, TRBD1 (6 bases). The CDR3 has 15 residues. Trimming cost V 1 base and J 0 bases, with 10 bases left between them. The germline V gene has CDR1 SGHKS and CDR2 YYEKEE (reference sequence). CDR3: CASSLWQGLNTEAFF. CDR3 coding DNA: TGTGCCAGCAGCTTGTGGCAGGGGTTGAACACTGAAGCTTTCTTT.

The V and J genes are TRBV18 and TRBJ2-1; 11 positions match TRBD1. This CDR3 comprises 15 residues. Germline V gene data show CDR1 as KGHSH and CDR2 as LQKENI. Losses at the gene ends were 3 bases for V and 9 bases for J; bases not matched to a gene: 7. CDR3: CASSPGTGGGFEQFF. CDR3 DNA sequence: TGTGCCAGCTCACCCGGGACAGGGGGAGGTTTTGAGCAGTTCTTC.

A single count supports this clone. The rearrangement links TRBV30 to TRBJ2-3, with 11 bases fitting TRBD2. CDR3 length equals 15 residues. Trimming took 3 bases from V and 2 from J; bases not matched to a gene: 4. Germline lookup yields CDR1 GTSNPN and CDR2 SVGIG (reference sequence). This CDR3 is CAWRGLADYTDTQYF. CDR3 DNA sequence: TGTGCCTGGAGGGGACTAGCGGATTACACAGATACGCAGTATTTT.

The CDR3 region has the DNA TGCGCCAGCAGCCAATCAGACAGGGGGTTATCGGTCTCTGAAGCTTTCTTT. This codes for CASSQSDRGLSVSEAFF. The V gene is TRBV4-3, the J gene TRBJ1-1; 9 bases line up with TRBD1. V lost 2 bases and J lost 6; bases outside the gene matches: 13. CDR1 is LGHNA and CDR2 is YSLEER in the germline V gene. This CDR3 is built from 17 residues.

The CDR3 reads CASSDSSGGAETQYF. The CDR3 nucleotides read TGTGCCAGCAGTGACTCTAGCGGGGGGGCAGAGACCCAGTACTTC. This chain links TRBV6-4 with TRBJ2-5, with 11 bases identical to TRBD2. The ends lost 0 bases at V and 4 bases at J; junction bases unmatched: 1. Germline loops: CDR1 MRHNA, CDR2 SNTAGT. The CDR3 is 15 residues long.

The V call is TRBV5-4, the J call TRBJ2-3; D is possibly TRBD2 (6 bases). The germline gives CDR1 SGHNT, CDR2 YYREEE (reference sequence). This CDR3 spans 15 amino acids. V lost 0 bases and J lost 2, with 10 bases in between. CDR3 sequence reads: CASSLAGGFTDTQYF. The CDR3 DNA sequence: TGTGCCAGCAGCTTGGCCGGAGGGTTCACAGATACGCAGTATTTT.

The chain couples TRBV18 to TRBJ2-1; 11 bases fit TRBD2. The J segment lost 5 bases and the V segment lost 4 bases, leaving 7 bases of the junction unmatched. This CDR3 is built from 16 residues. Germline loops: CDR1 KGHSH, CDR2 LQKENI. The CDR3 nucleotides read TGTGCCAGCTCACTCCTAGCGGGGGGATTAAACAATGAGCAGTTCTTC. This encodes CASSLLAGGLNNEQFF.

V and J are TRBV5-1 and TRBJ1-4, with D tentatively TRBD1 (5 bases). The germline V and J ends were trimmed by 5 bases and 4 bases, with 18 bases remaining between them. Germline CDR1 reads SGHRS; CDR2 reads YFSETQ. The CDR3 covers 16 residues. This CDR3 is CASSLSRADFNEKLFF. The CDR3 DNA is TGCGCCAGCAGTCTCTCCAGGGCCGACTTTAATGAAAAACTGTTTTTT.